This T cell receptor (beta chain) came from a study of control samples from healthy donors and cancer patients. The CDR3 is 14 residues long. V was shortened by 2 bases and J by 1 base, with 8 bases between the two germline ends. Germline V lookup: CDR1 LGHDT, CDR2 YNNKEL (reference sequence). The method was immunoSEQ multiplex PCR; TCRdb's version includes in-frame clones alone and lacks a portion of them. Of under 150,000 clones in the sample, roughly 86% are singletons; the top ten hold 6% to 9.5%. The receptor was isolated from a man in his forties or fifties with head and neck cancer. This sequence joins TRBV3-1 (or the pseudogene TRBV3-2) and TRBJ2-5; D is undetermined. The sequencing sample was made of PBMCs. The CDR3 here is CASSQKGSQETQYF. For the CDR3, the DNA is TGTGCCAGCAGCCAAAAGGGCAGCCAAGAGACCCAGTACTTC.